This section outlines one TCR beta chain sequence together with its context. The sample is drawn from a study of control samples from healthy donors and cancer patients. V was trimmed by 2 bases and J by 5 bases, leaving 13 bases between them. This CDR3 comprises 14 residues. Germline loops: CDR1 SGDLS, CDR2 YYNGEE. Clones were read by immunoSEQ multiplex PCR, and TCRdb kept only the in-frame ones, dropping some. Among over 150,000 clones listed, 90% to 95% were seen once. The chain joins TRBV9 to TRBJ1-2, with D possibly TRBD1 on 6 matching bases. The TCR originated in a middle-aged man in good health. Source material: blood. CDR3 in DNA: TGTGCCAGCAGCGTTTTAGGGGGATTTTATGGCTACACCTTC. Translating gives CASSVLGGFYGYTF. The variable domain in full, with the rest retrieved from reference TRBV9 and TRBJ1-2, is DSGVTQTPKHLITATGQRVTLRCSPRSGDLSVYWYQQSLDQGLQFLIQYYNGEERAKGNILERFSAQQFPDLHSELNLSSLELGDSALYFCASSVLGGFYGYTFGSGTRLTVV.